This T cell receptor beta chain was identified during a study of blood T cell repertoires in COVID-19 (dated by TCRdb to about 2020). Some background on the complete study: The collaborator samples originated in the United States, Italy and Spain and spanned the acute and convalescent phases of COVID-19. The samples were drawn from two sources: the first 160 participants of the ongoing ImmuneRACE study, and about 1,300 subjects contributed by 6 global collaborators. Nearly every sample came with metadata listing a de-identified subject ID, COVID-19 status, age in years and sex. Where available, HLA class I and class II types were obtained from metadata supplied by the sample provider rather than from assay-based typing. Deeply sampled blood TCRbeta repertoires from subjects exposed to, actively infected with, or recovered from COVID-19 were included in the dataset. A freely available public database, intended as a resource for researchers studying the immune response to SARS-CoV-2, is where the repertoires were released. The prospective study material was composed of cDNA or gDNA derived from T cells, B-cell-depleted T cells, or PBMCs.

Overall study results and their limits: Clinical and demographic metadata were provided uncurated, with the amount varying by source and participant.

Including the terminal cysteine and phenylalanine, the CDR3 comprises 15 residues. Just CDR3 DNA is preserved here, 45 bases in frame from base 1. Based on the germline V gene, the CDR1 and CDR2 sequences are SGDLS and YYNGEE. The junction carries 16 bases between V and J, which are trimmed by 3 bases and 4 bases respectively. Participants in the prospective study were enrolled through a virtual design, were aged about 18 to 100 years, and lived in approximately 25 United States geographic areas. In the prospective study, participants were assigned to cohorts based on the clinical history participants reported in a screening survey and a study questionnaire. For ImmuneRACE Cohort 3, a participant was defined as recovered based on two consecutive negative NP/OP PCR tests, clearance by a healthcare professional, or resolution of symptoms. Mobile phlebotomists in the prospective study collected whole blood, serum and a nasopharyngeal or oropharyngeal swab from every participant. Participants in the prospective study had the option to provide additional blood draws and questionnaires over a roughly two-month period. Before DNA extraction, prospective study blood samples were shipped either frozen or at room temperature.

To note about this clone: It lacks a known antigen. Base-call qualities are not available, and no considerably larger clone is one nucleotide away.

The immunoSEQ Assay, a bias-controlled multiplex PCR, was used to amplify TCRbeta CDR3 regions from genomic DNA. The paper's data handling went like this. Within the assay, amplification of reference gene primers was used to estimate how many nucleated cells each sample contained. To quantify the absolute abundance of each unique TCRbeta CDR3 rearrangement, sequence reads were collapsed and filtered. For each sample, productive Simpson clonality was calculated as the square root of Simpson's diversity index across productive rearrangements. The source is immuneACCESS, and TCRdb retained only in-frame sequences with V and J called. Part of the clones is not carried over; for the studies checked, unresolved V genes explain less than half of this, and the remainder is unexplained. The D gene and trimming were derived from the DNA, and the V and J assignments and clone size from that table. This sample gives around 130,000 clones in total; roughly 89% of them show up just once. The top ten clones comprise roughly 3.5% of the sample.

This receptor was taken from a woman under 40 who had recovered from COVID-19. The rearranged segments are TRBV9 and TRBJ1-2; no D segment can be confidently identified. The sample taken for sequencing was PBMCs or T cells enriched from blood (not recorded which). The nucleotide sequence is TGTGCCAGCAGCGCCGGAGTGAGGCATGGCTATGGCTACACCTTC. It encodes CASSAGVRHGYGYTF. Extended through the reference TRBV9 and TRBJ1-2 proteins, this CDR3 yields the full variable domain: DSGVTQTPKHLITATGQRVTLRCSPRSGDLSVYWYQQSLDQGLQFLIQYYNGEERAKGNILERFSAQQFPDLHSELNLSSLELGDSALYFCASSAGVRHGYGYTFGSGTRLTVV.